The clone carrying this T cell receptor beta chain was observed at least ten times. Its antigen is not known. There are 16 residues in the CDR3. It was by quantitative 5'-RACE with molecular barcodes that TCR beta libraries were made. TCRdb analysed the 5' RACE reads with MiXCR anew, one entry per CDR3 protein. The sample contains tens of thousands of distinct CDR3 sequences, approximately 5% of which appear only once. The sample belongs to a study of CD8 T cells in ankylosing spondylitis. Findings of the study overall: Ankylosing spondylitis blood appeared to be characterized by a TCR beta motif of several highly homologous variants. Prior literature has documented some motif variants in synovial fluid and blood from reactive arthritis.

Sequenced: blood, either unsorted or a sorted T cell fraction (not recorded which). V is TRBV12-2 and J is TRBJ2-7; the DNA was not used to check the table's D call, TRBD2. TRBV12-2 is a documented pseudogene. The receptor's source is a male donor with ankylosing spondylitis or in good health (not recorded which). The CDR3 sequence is CASRPRSSQVYGEQYF. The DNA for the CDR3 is TGTGCAAGTCGCCCTAGGTCCTCCCAGGTCTACGGCGAGCAGTACTTC.